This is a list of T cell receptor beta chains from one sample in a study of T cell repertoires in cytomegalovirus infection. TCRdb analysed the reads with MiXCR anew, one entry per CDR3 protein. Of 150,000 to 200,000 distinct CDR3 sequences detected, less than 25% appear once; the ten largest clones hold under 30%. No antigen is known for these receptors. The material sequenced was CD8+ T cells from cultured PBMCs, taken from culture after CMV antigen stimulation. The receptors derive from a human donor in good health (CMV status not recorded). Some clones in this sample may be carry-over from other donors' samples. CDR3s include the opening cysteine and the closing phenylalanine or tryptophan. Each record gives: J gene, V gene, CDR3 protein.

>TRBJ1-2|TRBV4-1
CASSQDGSGELYGYTF
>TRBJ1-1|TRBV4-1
CASSRAVLTEAFF
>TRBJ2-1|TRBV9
CASSVGGGGEQFF
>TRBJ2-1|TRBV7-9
CASSPRDSSSYNEQFF
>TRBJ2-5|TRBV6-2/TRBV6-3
CASSYGLKETQYF
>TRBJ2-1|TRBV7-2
CASSLTASSYNEQFF
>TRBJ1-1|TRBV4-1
CASSHYPQGGTEAFF
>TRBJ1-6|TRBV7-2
CASSPTAISSYNSPLHF
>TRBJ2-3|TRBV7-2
CASSPYRGTDTQYF
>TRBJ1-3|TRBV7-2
CASSPPGLIEGASGNTIYF
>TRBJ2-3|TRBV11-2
CASSLESDTQYF
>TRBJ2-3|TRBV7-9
CASSRQGFGATDTQYF
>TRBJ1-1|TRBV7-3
CASSLESNTEAFF
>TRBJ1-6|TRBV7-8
CASSPTATGGSPLHF
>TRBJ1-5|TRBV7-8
CASSLTGERNQPQHF
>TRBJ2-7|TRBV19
CASSPHGTGAYEQYF
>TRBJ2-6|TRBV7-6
CASSFEPRAAPSGANVLTF
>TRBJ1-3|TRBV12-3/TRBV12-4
CASSRDSENTIYF
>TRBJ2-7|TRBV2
CASRGGISYEQYF
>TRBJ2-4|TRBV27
CASSLQTGKGNIQYF
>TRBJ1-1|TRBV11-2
CASSLTVSTEAFF
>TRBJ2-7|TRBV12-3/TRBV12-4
CASSMTGFEQYF
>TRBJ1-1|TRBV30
CAWTTTHWDTEAFF
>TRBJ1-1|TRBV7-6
CASSKRLDRVTEAFF
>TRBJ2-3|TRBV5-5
CASSLGQVSSTDTQYF
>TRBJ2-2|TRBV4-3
CASSQGGTGKVTGELFF
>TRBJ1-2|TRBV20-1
CSARDMGGFYGYTF
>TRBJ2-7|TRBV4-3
CASSQASQGAAYEQYF
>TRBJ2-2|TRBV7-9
CASGQGQEYTGELFF
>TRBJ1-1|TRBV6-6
CASSFPTGEAFF
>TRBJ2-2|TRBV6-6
CASSALWRGGEELFF
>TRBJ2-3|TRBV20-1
CSASGSGGALGGTDTQYF
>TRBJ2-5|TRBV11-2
CASSFLMGKGETQYF
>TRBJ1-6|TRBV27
CASSAGTGGSPLHF
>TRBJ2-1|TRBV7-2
CASSLGANEQFF
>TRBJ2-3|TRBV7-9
CASTKTTGRGTDTQYF
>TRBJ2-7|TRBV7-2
CASNSGTGTYEQYF
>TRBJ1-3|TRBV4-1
CASRGYSGNTIYF
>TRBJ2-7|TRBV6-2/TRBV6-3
CASSYGGFYEQYF
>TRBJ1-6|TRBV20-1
CSARPIGQGNSPLHF
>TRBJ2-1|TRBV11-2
CASSQIAGPYNEQFF
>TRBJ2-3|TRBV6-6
CASSDATGSATQYF
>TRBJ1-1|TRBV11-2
CASTYTLNTEAFF
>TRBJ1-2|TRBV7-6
CASSLRVFEDRPDF
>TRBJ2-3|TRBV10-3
CAISGLLTADTQYF
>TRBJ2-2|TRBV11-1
CASSPLLADYTGELFF
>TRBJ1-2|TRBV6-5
CASTEGPYRRDYGYTF
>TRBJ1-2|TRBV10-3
CAISEGGAANYGYTF
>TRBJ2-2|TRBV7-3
CASRVQTGEAGELFF
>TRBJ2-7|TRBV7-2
CASSFLAGLSYEQYF
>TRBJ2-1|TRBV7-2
CASSLLASLNNEQFF
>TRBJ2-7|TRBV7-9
CASSLGEQYF
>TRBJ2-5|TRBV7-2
CASSLAGPGGQETQYF
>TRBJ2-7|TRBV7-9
CASSPNSYEQYF
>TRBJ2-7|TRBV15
CATKGETSGYEQYF
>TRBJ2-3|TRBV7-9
CASSLYRAGTDTQYF
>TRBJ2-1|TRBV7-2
CASSLVVQGLIDEQFF